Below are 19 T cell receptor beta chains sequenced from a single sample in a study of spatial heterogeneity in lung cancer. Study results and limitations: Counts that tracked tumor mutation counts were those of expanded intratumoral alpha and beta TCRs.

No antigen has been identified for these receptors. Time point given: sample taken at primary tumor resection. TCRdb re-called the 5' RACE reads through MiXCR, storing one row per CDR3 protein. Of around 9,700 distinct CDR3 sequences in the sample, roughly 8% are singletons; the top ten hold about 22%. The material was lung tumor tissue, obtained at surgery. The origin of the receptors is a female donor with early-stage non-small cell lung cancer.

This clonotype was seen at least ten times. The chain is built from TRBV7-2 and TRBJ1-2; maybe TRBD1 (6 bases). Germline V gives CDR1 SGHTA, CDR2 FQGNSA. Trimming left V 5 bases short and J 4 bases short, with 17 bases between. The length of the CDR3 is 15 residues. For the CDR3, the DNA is TGTGCCAGCAGCCCACAGTCCGGGACAAGCTATGGCTACACCTTC. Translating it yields CASSPQSGTSYGYTF.

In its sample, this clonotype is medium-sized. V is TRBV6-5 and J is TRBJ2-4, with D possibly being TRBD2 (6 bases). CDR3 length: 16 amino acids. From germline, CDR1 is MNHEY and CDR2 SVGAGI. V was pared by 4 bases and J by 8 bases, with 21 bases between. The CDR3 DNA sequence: TGTGCCAGCAGTTTCTCGCGGCTAGCGTGGGGGGACATTCAGTACTTC. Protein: CASSFSRLAWGDIQYF.

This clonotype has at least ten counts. CDR3 coding DNA: TGCAGTGCTAGAGATCCGGGCACAGGCGGGCTTGAGCAGTTCTTC. It specifies CSARDPGTGGLEQFF. The chain combines TRBV20-1 with TRBJ2-1; D may be TRBD1 or TRBD2 (5 bases each). V lost 0 bases and J 9 bases, leaving 18 bases between the germline ends. Germline-derived CDR1 and CDR2 are DFQATT and SNEGSKA (reference sequence). The CDR3 is made up of 15 amino acids.

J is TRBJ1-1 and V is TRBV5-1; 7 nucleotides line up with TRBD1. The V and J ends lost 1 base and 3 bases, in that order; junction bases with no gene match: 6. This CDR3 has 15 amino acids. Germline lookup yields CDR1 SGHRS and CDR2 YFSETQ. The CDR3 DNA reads TGCGCCAGCAGCTTGACAGGGGCGGGGGACACTGAAGCTTTCTTT. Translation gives CASSLTGAGDTEAFF.

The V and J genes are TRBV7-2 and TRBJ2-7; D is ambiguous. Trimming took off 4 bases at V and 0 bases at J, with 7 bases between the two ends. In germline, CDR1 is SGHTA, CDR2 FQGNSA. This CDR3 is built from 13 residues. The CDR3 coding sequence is TGTGCCAGCAGCTACCCAACCTCCTACGAGCAGTACTTC. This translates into CASSYPTSYEQYF.

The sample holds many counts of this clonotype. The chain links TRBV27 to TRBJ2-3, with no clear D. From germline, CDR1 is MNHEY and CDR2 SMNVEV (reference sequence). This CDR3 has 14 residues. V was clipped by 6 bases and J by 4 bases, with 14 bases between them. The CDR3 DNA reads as TGTGCCAGCAGCACCCCCCTAACCGCAGATACGCAGTATTTT. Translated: CASSTPLTADTQYF.

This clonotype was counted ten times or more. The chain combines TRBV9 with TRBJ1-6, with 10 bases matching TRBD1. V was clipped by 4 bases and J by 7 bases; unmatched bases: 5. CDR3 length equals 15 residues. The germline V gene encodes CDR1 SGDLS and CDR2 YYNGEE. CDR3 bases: TGTGCCAGCAGCCCGACAGGGGGCGAAAATTCACCCCTCCACTTT. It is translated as CASSPTGGENSPLHF.

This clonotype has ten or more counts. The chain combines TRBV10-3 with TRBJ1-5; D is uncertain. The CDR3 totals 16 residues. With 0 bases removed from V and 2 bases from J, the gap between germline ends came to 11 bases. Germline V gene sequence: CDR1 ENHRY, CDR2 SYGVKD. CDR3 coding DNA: TGTGCCATCAGTGAGTCGGAACTTACGGGCAATCAGCCCCAGCATTTT. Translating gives CAISESELTGNQPQHF.

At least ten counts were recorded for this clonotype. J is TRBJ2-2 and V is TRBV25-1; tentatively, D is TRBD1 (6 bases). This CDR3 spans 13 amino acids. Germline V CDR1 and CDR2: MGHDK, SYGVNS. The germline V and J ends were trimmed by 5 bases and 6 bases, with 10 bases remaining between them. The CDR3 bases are TGTGCCAGCAGTCGACAGGAGGCCGGGGAGCTGTTTTTT. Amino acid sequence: CASSRQEAGELFF.

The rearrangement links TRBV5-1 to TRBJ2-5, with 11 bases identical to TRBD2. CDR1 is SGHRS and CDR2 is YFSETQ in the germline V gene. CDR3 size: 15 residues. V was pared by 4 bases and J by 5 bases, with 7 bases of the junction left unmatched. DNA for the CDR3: TGCGCCAGCAGCGTTAGCGGGGGGGTCGAGGAGACCCAGTACTTC. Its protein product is CASSVSGGVEETQYF.

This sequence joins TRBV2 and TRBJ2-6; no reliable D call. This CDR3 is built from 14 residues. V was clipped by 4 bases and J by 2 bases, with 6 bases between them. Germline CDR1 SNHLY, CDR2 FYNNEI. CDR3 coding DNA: TGTGCCAGCAGTGGGGTAACTGGGGCCAACGTCCTGACTTTC. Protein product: CASSGVTGANVLTF.

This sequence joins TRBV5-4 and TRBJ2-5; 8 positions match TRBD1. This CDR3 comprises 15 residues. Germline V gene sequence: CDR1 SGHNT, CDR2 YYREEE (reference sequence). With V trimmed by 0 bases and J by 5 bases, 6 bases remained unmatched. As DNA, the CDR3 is TGTGCCAGCAGCTTGGGACAGGGGCAGTTTGAGACCCAGTACTTC. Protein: CASSLGQGQFETQYF.

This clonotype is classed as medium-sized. CDR3 DNA sequence: TGTGCCACCAGTGATCCGACCGGGACAAGTCGGAATGAGCAGTTCTTC. Translated: CATSDPTGTSRNEQFF. This sequence joins TRBV24-1 and TRBJ2-1, with D tentatively TRBD1 (6 bases). This CDR3 is 16 amino acids long. Between the trimmed V and J ends, which lost 3 bases and 7 bases, there was a span of 18 bases. Per germline, CDR1 KGHDR and CDR2 SFDVKD.

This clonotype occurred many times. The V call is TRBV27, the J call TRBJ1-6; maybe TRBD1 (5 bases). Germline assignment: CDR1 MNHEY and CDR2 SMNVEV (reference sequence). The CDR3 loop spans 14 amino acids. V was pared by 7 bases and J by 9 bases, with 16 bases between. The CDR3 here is CASTRGDFGSPLHF. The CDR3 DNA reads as TGTGCCAGCACTCGTGGGGACTTCGGTTCACCCCTCCACTTT.

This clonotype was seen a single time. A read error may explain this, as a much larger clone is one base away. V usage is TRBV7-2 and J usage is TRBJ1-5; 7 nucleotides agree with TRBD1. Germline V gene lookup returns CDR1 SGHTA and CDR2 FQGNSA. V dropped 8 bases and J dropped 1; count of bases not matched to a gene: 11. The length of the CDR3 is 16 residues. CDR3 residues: CASGPIRQGSNQPQHF. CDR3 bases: TGTGCCAGCGGCCCAATCCGACAGGGAAGCAATCAGCCCCAGCATTTT.

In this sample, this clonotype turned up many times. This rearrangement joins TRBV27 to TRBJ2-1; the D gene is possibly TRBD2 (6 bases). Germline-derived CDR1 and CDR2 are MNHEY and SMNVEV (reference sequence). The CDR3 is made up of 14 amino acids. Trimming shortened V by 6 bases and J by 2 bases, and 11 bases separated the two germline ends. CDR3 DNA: TGTGCCAGCAGCTGGCGGGACCCCTACAATGAGCAGTTCTTC. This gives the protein CASSWRDPYNEQFF.

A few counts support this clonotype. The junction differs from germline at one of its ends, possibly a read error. The CDR3 region has the DNA TGTGCCAGCAAGGGGACAGGGAACGCTGAAGCTTTCTTT. This codes for CASKGTGNAEAFF. The chain links TRBV2 to TRBJ1-1, with 9 bases lining up with TRBD1. The CDR3 loop spans 13 amino acids. Germline lookup yields CDR1 SNHLY and CDR2 FYNNEI. Using reference TRBV2 and TRBJ1-1 for the parts outside the CDR3, the full variable domain is EPEVTQTPSHQVTQMGQEVILRCVPISNHLYFYWYRQILGQKVEFLVSFYNNEISEKSEIFDDQFSVERPDGSNFTLKIRSTKLEDSAMYFCASKGTGNAEAFFGQGTRLTVV.

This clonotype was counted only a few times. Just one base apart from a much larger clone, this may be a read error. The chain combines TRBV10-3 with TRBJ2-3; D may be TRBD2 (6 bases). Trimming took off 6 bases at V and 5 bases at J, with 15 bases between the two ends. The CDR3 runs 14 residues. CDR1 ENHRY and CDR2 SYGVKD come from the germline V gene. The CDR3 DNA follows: TGTGCCATCAGCCGGGACTCGGACAAAGATACGCAGTATTTT. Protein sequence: CAISRDSDKDTQYF.

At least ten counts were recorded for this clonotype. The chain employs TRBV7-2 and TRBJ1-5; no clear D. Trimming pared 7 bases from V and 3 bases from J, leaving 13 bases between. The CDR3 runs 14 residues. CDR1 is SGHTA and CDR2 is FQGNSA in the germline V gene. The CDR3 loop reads CASTPSGFNQPQHF. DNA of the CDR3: TGTGCCAGCACCCCGTCGGGGTTCAATCAGCCCCAGCATTTT.